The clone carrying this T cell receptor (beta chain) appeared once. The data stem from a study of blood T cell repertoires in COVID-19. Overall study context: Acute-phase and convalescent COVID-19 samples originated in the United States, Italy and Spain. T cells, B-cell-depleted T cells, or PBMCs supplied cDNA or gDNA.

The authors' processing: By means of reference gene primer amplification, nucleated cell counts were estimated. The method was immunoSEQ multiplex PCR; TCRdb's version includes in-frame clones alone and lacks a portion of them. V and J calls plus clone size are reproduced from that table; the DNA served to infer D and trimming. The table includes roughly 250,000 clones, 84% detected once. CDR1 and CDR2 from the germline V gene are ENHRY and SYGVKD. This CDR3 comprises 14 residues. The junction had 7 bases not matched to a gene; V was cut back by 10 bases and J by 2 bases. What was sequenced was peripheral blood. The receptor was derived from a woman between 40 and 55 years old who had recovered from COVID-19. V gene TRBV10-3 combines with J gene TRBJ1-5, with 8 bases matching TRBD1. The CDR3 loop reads CASQGQVGNQPQHF. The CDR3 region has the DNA TGTGCCAGTCAGGGACAGGTGGGCAATCAGCCCCAGCATTTT.